This record concerns one TCR beta chain sequence. The CDR3 has 14 amino acids. Germline CDR1 MGHRA, CDR2 YSYEKL. V was trimmed by 6 bases and J by 1 base, leaving 12 bases between them. Libraries were prepared by immunoSEQ multiplex PCR; TCRdb keeps only in-frame clonotypes and omits some of them. The repertoire has 90,000 to 140,000 clones, roughly four fifths of them found once; the top ten carry less than 15%. The data are from a study of control samples from healthy donors and cancer patients. The chain is built from TRBV4-1 and TRBJ1-1; TRBD1 might be the D (5 bases). The receptor was isolated from a woman aged 45-65 years in good health. What was sequenced was blood. CDR3 in amino acids: CASRGPLKNTEAFF. DNA of the CDR3: TGCGCCAGCAGGGGACCGTTAAAGAACACTGAAGCTTTCTTT.